Each of the 16 T cell receptor beta chains below was sequenced from the same sample in a study of blood T cell repertoires in COVID-19 (dated by TCRdb to the early 2020s). Receptor amplification or capture employed the immunoSEQ multiplex PCR assay. TCRdb re-hosts the immuneACCESS table, in-frame sequences only. Its copies lack some clones; in the studies checked, an unresolved V gene accounts for under half of them, and the cause for the rest is not known. This sample lists 300,000 to 400,000 clones; about 86% were detected once. Of the sample, around 4.4% falls within the top ten clones. Source material: PBMCs or T cells enriched from blood (not recorded which). Source of these receptors: a middle-aged woman with acute COVID-19.

This clone was recorded only once. The chain employs TRBV29-1 and TRBJ1-4; no reliable D call. Germline lookup yields CDR1 SQVTM and CDR2 ANQGSEA. V dropped 5 bases and J dropped 4 bases, with 11 bases sitting between them. This CDR3 comprises 13 residues. CDR3 in amino acids: CSVSGRGNEKLFF. The CDR3 nucleotides are TGCAGCGTTTCAGGACGGGGTAATGAAAAACTGTTTTTT.

This rearrangement joins TRBV28 to TRBJ2-4; 7 positions match TRBD1. Germline-derived CDR1 and CDR2 are MDHEN and SYDVKM. The CDR3 has 16 residues. V was clipped by 1 base and J by 6 bases; unmatched bases: 9. CDR3 nucleotides: TGTGCCAGCAGTTTATATCGGGCGACAGGGCTAAACATTCAGTACTTC. This codes for CASSLYRATGLNIQYF. The full variable domain, completed using reference TRBV28 and TRBJ2-4, is DVKVTQSSRYLVKRTGEKVFLECVQDMDHENMFWYRQDPGLGLRLIYFSYDVKMKEKGDIPEGYSVSREKKERFSLILESASTNQTSMYLCASSLYRATGLNIQYFGAGTRLSVL.

The rearrangement joins TRBV18 to TRBJ1-2; D might be TRBD1 (5 bases). CDR3 length equals 13 residues. Between the trimmed V and J ends, which lost 3 bases and 5 bases, there was a span of 10 bases. Germline V gene lookup returns CDR1 KGHSH and CDR2 LQKENI. CDR3 protein: CASSPEQEYGYTF. CDR3 nucleotide sequence: TGTGCCAGCTCACCCGAACAGGAATATGGCTACACCTTC.

The gene calls are TRBV20-1 and TRBJ1-5, with a tentative D call TRBD1 (5 bases). This CDR3 spans 14 amino acids. The germline CDR1 and CDR2 sequences are DFQATT and SNEGSKA (reference sequence). With 3 bases removed from V and 3 bases from J, the gap between germline ends came to 12 bases. The DNA for the CDR3 is TGCAGTGCTAGTCGGGGGTGGGACAATCAGCCCCAGCATTTT. Protein product: CSASRGWDNQPQHF.

The chain recombines TRBV5-6 with TRBJ2-2, with 11 bases aligning to TRBD1. The CDR3 is made up of 15 amino acids. Germline V gives CDR1 SGHDT, CDR2 YYEEEE. Germline trimming cut 3 bases from V and 7 bases from J; bases unmatched to any gene: 5. This chain's CDR3 is CASSYVDRGHGELFF. CDR3 DNA sequence: TGTGCCAGCAGCTACGTGGACAGGGGGCACGGGGAGCTGTTTTTT.

This clone came up a few times. The chain recombines TRBV7-2 with TRBJ1-1, with D perhaps matching TRBD1 (5 bases). Trimming removed 2 bases from V and 5 bases from J, with 18 bases in between. The CDR3 has 16 amino acids. Per germline, CDR1 SGHTA and CDR2 FQGNSA. In DNA, the CDR3 is TGTGCCAGCAGCTTAAGACCTGAAGGGGCGGGAACTGAAGCTTTCTTT. This encodes CASSLRPEGAGTEAFF.

V is TRBV9 and J is TRBJ1-3; 10 positions match TRBD1. CDR3 length equals 16 residues. Per germline, CDR1 SGDLS and CDR2 YYNGEE. V lost 0 bases and J lost 2; bases outside the gene matches: 2. For the CDR3, the DNA is TGTGCCAGCAGCGTAGCTGGGACAGGGGCTGGAAACACCATATATTTT. It yields the protein CASSVAGTGAGNTIYF.

The chain has TRBV14 and TRBJ2-3; perhaps TRBD2 as D (6 bases). V lost 4 bases and J lost 7, with 12 bases in between. Germline V gene data show CDR1 as SGHDN and CDR2 as FVKESK. This CDR3 comprises 13 residues. The CDR3 nucleotides are TGTGCCAGCAGCCGGGGGGAGCCTCATACGCAGTATTTT. Translating gives CASSRGEPHTQYF.

The rearrangement joins TRBV4-2 to TRBJ2-7, with TRBD2 identical over 8 bases. V shed 4 bases and J 3 bases; nucleotides not matched to a gene: 5. Germline V lookup: CDR1 LGHNA, CDR2 YNFKEQ. This CDR3 region has 14 residues. The CDR3 loop is CASSPVAGSYEQYF. In nucleotides, the CDR3 is TGTGCCAGCAGCCCTGTAGCGGGGAGCTACGAGCAGTACTTC.

The J gene is TRBJ1-2, the V gene TRBV7-2; TRBD1 aligns across 8 bases. The J segment lost 7 bases and the V segment lost 5 bases, leaving 15 bases of the junction unmatched. CDR1 SGHTA and CDR2 FQGNSA come from the germline V gene. CDR3 size: 16 residues. CDR3 residues: CASSLSTATGGSGYTF. CDR3 bases: TGTGCCAGCAGCCTATCGACAGCCACAGGGGGTAGTGGCTACACCTTC.

The chain combines TRBV10-3 with TRBJ2-1, with D maybe TRBD2 (5 bases). V lost 7 bases, J lost 0 bases, and 19 bases lay in between. Per germline, CDR1 ENHRY and CDR2 SYGVKD. The CDR3 contains 17 residues. This CDR3 reads CAINLDWRAVSYNEQFF. CDR3 bases: TGTGCCATCAACCTCGATTGGCGGGCCGTCTCCTACAATGAGCAGTTCTTC.

V gene TRBV12-3 or TRBV12-4 combines with J gene TRBJ2-3, with 9 bases matching TRBD1. The V gene end was trimmed by 6 bases and the J gene end by 13 bases; junction bases not matched to a gene: 8. CDR3 length: 12 residues. The DNA for the CDR3 is TGTGCCAGCAGACTGACCCGGGACAGGGAGTATTTT. It translates to CASRLTRDREYF.

The chain carries TRBV5-1 and TRBJ2-5, with 7 bases fitting TRBD1. CDR1 is SGHRS, CDR2 YFSETQ, per germline. V trimming: 6 bases; J trimming: 4 bases; junction bases outside the gene matches: 6. The CDR3 has 13 amino acids. The CDR3 reads CASKGARGETQYF. The CDR3 DNA is TGCGCCAGCAAGGGGGCGCGAGGAGAGACCCAGTACTTC.

The chain links TRBV4-3 to TRBJ1-3, with D unclear. Germline V gene data show CDR1 as LGHNA and CDR2 as YSLEER. The V end was cut by 4 bases, the J end by 0 bases, with 10 bases between. There are 15 residues in the CDR3. The chain's CDR3 is CASSPDGNSGNTIYF. In DNA form, the CDR3 reads TGCGCCAGCAGCCCAGACGGTAACTCTGGAAACACCATATATTTT.

V usage is TRBV18 and J usage is TRBJ1-1; possible D gene TRBD1, 5 bases. V was trimmed by 6 bases and J by 7 bases, leaving 18 bases between them. Germline CDR1 reads KGHSH; CDR2 reads LQKENI. This CDR3 region has 14 residues. CDR3 region: CASSPRGGTGEAFF. The DNA of the CDR3 is TGTGCCAGCTCTCCTCGGGGGGGGACTGGTGAAGCTTTCTTT.

The chain is built from TRBV19 and TRBJ2-7; 13 bases agree with TRBD2. This CDR3 spans 17 amino acids. Trimming removed 6 bases from V and 2 bases from J; junction bases left unmatched: 10. From germline, CDR1 is LNHDA and CDR2 SQIVND (reference sequence). CDR3 nucleotides: TGTGCCAGTAGGAAGACAGGACTAGCGGGGGACCCCTACGAGCAGTACTTC. This sequence encodes CASRKTGLAGDPYEQYF.